The entry below gives a single TCR beta chain sequence along with its context. No antigen is known for it. This sample is drawn from a study of T cells in localized non-small cell lung cancer. Whole-study results and caveats: Sequencing was restricted to one tumor region; therefore, heterogeneity remains possible. Researchers found a median approximately 55 of the top 100 tumor clones in adjacent lung. Greater T cell density in blood accompanied longer overall survival. Uninvolved neighboring lung showed the greatest T cell clonality, exceeding tumor.

Method: immunoSEQ multiplex PCR; TCRdb's copy keeps in-frame clones and lacks some. The profile covers tens of thousands of clones, with roughly 79% appearing a single time and about 15% taken by the ten largest. The CDR3 is 14 amino acids. Trimming cost V 3 bases and J 10 bases, with 16 bases left between them. CDR1 is MGHRA, CDR2 YSYEKL, per germline. This TCR derives from a man aged 40-75 years with stage III lung adenocarcinoma. The chain has TRBV4-1 and TRBJ2-1, with D perhaps assigned TRBD1 or TRBD2 (5 bases each). Sequences were derived from peripheral blood mononuclear cells, sampled before any cancer treatment. CDR3 residues: CASSHRDPPTEQFF. The CDR3 DNA reads as TGCGCCAGCAGCCACCGGGACCCGCCAACCGAGCAGTTCTTC.